This paragraph reports one T cell receptor (beta chain). What antigen it recognizes has not been identified. Per-base qualities were not stored, and no clone one base away is much larger. Healthy HIV-negative adults with no recently reported acute infections or vaccinations were included as donors. Every donor was a Caucasian adult residing in Nashville, Tennessee, USA. For unsorted samples, approximately 81 million PBMCs were counted, and genomic DNA was extracted using the QIAamp DNA Blood Mini kit. After blood collection by leukapheresis, PBMCs were isolated using Ficoll-Histopaque density gradient centrifugation and then cryopreserved in the vapor phase of liquid nitrogen. The data belong to a study of shared clonotypes between healthy human individuals (dated by TCRdb to the early 2020s). As for the study more broadly: A couple of women and a few men aged 18 to 49 years were included in the cohort. To estimate repertoire size and how much clonotypes are shared between individuals, the study performed deep sequencing of blood TCR repertoires from a handful of healthy adults. Libraries were prepared and TCR repertoires were sequenced by different laboratories using diverse techniques, in order to increase sequencing depth and limit assay-specific biases. Each donor's leukapheresis produced roughly between roughly 0.85 and 9.5 billion PBMCs.

TCR CDR3 regions were amplified from genomic DNA by multiplex PCR using the deep immunoSEQ assay. Genomic DNA extracted from each cell subset was distributed evenly over all wells of several immunoSEQ 96-well plates, and each plate served as one replicate. Each replicate PCR for unsorted PBMC received about 310 ng genomic DNA, equal to 30,000 to 35,000 T cell genomes. Unsorted PBMC genomic DNA was sequenced across ten immunoSEQ deep assay plates. Purified libraries were quantified with a Qubit 3.0 fluorometer, sized on a Bioanalyzer 2100, and re-quantified with the KAPA Library Quantification kit. Every immunoSEQ 96-well plate was sequenced on a separate single-read 150-cycle Illumina NextSeq 550 flow cell. Per the authors' processing: The immunoSEQ output contained only junctional sequences without quality scores, so filtering could not match that applied to full-length reads. To assign V/J genes and CDR3, sequences were annotated against IMGT germline references using PyIR, a Python wrapper for IgBLAST v1.9. Reads were removed for weak V/J assignments (E-value above 1e-6), missing CDR3, stop codons, out-of-frame junctions, or ambiguous translated residues. V3J clonotypes were defined as sequences sharing an identical inferred V gene, J gene, and CDR3 amino acid sequence. Percentage overlap between repertoires was computed as shared unique clonotypes divided by the size of the smaller repertoire. Richness of each repertoire was evaluated using RTK rarefaction, the Chao1 estimator, and Recon v2.1 estimates of unobserved clonotypes. The table was pulled from immuneACCESS by TCRdb, which kept in-frame rearrangements only. Such tables lose some clones; where checked, under half of the loss comes from unresolved V genes, and the rest has no known cause. V, J and clone size are taken as reported in that table, and D and trimming were inferred from the DNA itself. The sample has 400,000 to 500,000 clones on record, around 79% of them singletons. Approximately 12% of the sample goes to the ten largest clones.

Spanning cysteine to phenylalanine, the CDR3 consists of 15 amino acids. The entry retains the CDR3 DNA only, 45 bases that are in frame from base 1. V drops 5 bases and J drops 0 bases, leaving 11 bases in between. Per the germline V gene, MNHNS is the CDR1 and SASEGT is the CDR2. What the authors observed across the whole study: Only blood was sampled, and tissue TCR repertoires likely differ from those in blood. The small number of donors limited the genetic and exposure-history diversity represented. Pairwise subsampling led to the expectation that sequencing depth would affect the degree of clonotype sharing among donors.

The rearrangement combines TRBV6-1 with TRBJ1-5; the D gene is not confidently resolved. This clonotype was obtained from a woman aged 40-49 years in good health. Some clones in this sample may be carry-over from other donors' samples. Material for sequencing was PBMCs. The nucleotides read TGTGCCAGCAGTTTAGGCAGGCTTAGCAATCAGCCCCAGCATTTT. It translates to CASSLGRLSNQPQHF.